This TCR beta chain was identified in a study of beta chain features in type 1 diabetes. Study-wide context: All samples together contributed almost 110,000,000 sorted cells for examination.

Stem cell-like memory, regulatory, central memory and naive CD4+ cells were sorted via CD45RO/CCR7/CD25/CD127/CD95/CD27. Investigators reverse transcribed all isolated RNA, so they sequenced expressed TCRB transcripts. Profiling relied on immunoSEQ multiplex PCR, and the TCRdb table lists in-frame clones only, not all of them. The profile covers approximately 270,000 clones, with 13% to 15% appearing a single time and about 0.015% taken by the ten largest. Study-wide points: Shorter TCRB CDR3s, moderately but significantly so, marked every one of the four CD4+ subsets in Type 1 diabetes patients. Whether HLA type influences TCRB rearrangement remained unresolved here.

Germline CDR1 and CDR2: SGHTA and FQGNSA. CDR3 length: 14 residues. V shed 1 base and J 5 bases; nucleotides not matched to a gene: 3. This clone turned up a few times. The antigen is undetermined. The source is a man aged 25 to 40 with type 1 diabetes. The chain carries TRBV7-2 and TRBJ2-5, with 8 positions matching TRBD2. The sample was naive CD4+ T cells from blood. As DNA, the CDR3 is TGTGCCAGCAGCTTAGTTCGCGGGGGGGAGACCCAGTACTTC. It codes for CASSLVRGGETQYF.